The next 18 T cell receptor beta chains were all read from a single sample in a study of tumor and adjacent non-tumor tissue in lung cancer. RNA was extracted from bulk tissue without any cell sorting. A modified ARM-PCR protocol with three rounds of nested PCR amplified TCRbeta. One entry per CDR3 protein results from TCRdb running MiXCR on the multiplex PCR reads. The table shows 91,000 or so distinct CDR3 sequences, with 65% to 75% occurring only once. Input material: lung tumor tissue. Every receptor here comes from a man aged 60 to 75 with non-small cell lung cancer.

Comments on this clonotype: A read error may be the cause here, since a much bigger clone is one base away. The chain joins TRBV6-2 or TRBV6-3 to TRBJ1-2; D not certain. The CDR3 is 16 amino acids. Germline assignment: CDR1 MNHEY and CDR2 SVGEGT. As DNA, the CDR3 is TGTACCAGCAGTTACTCTTGGCAGGTCGCTAACTATGGCTACACCTTC. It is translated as CTSSYSWQVANYGYTF.

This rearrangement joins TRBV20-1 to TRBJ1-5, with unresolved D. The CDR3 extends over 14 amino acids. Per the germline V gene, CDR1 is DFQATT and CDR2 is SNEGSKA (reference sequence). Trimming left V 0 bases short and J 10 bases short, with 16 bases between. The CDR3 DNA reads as TGCAGTGCTAGAGATCCGGGAGACAATCGACCCCAGCATTTT. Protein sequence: CSARDPGDNRPQHF.

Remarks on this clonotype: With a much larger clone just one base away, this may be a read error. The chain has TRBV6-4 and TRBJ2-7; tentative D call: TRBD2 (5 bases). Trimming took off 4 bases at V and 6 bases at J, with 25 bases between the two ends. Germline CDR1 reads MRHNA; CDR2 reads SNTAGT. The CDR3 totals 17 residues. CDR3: CASSGQRRQAAVCEQYF. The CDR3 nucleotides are TGTGCCAGCAGTGGGCAAAGGAGGCAGGCGGCGGTCTGCGAGCAGTACTTC.

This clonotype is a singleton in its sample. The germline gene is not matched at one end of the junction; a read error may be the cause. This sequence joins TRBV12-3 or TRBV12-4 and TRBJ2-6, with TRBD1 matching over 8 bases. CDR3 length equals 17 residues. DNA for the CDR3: TGTGCCAGCAGGGACAGGGATGTGTTCTCTGGGGCCAACATCCTGACTTTC. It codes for CASRDRDVFSGANILTF.

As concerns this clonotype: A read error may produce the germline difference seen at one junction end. The CDR3 nucleotides read TGTGCCAGCGGCTTCCAAGCGTACACAAACACGCAGTATTTT. It encodes CASGFQAYTNTQYF. V is TRBV11-3 and J is TRBJ2-3, with no clear D. Germline V gene sequence: CDR1 SGHNT, CDR2 YENEEA. CDR3 length: 14 residues.

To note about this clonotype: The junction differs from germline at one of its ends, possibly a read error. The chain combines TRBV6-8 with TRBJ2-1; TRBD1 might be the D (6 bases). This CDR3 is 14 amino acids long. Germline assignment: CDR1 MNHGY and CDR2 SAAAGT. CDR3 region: CTCSLTRQGFKQFF. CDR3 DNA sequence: TGTACCTGCAGCCTAACTCGCCAGGGGTTCAAGCAGTTCTTT.

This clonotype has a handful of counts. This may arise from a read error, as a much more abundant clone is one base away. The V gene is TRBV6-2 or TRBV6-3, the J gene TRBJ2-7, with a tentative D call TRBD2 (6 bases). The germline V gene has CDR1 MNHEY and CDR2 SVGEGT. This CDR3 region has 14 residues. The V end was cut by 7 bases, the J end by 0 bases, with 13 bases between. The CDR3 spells CASIQGGNSYEQYF. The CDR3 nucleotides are TGTGCCAGCATCCAAGGCGGGAACTCCTACGAGCAGTACTTC.

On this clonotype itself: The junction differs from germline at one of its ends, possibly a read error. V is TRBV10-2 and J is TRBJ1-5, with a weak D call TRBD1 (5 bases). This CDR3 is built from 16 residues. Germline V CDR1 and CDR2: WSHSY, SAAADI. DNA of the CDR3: TGCGCCTGCAGTGAGTTCAGGGTCCGAGACAATCAGTCCCAGCATTTT. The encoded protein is CACSEFRVRDNQSQHF.

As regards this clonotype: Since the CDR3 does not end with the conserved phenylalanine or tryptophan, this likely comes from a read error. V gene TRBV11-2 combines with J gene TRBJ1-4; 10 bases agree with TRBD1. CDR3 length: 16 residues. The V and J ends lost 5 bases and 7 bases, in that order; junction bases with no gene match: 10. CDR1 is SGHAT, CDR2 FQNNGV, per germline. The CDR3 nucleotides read TGTGCCAGCAGCCCCCGCAACGGACAGGGGGGTGAAAAACTGTTTTCT. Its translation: CASSPRNGQGGEKLFS.

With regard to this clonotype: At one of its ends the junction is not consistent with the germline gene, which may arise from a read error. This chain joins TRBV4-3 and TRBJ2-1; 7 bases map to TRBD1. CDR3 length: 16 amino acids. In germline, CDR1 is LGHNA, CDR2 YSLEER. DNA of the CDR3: TGCACCAGCAGCCAAGAAGGACAGGACCCCTACAATGAGCAGTTCTTC. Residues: CTSSQEGQDPYNEQFF.

This CDR3 is CSASIDSATNEKLFF. The CDR3 DNA reads TGCAGTGCTAGTATAGACAGCGCAACTAATGAAAAACTGTTTTTT. The chain is built from TRBV20-1 and TRBJ1-4; D may be TRBD1 (5 bases). The V end was cut by 3 bases, the J end by 0 bases, with 11 bases between. The CDR3 loop spans 15 amino acids. CDR1 and CDR2 from the germline V gene are DFQATT and SNEGSKA (reference sequence).

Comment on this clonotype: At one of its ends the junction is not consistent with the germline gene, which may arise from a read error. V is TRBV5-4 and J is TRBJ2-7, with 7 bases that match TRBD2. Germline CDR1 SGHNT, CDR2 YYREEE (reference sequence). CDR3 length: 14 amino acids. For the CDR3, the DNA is TGTGCCAGCAGCACTTCTAGCGGCGGGTACGATCAGTATTTC. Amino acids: CASSTSSGGYDQYF.

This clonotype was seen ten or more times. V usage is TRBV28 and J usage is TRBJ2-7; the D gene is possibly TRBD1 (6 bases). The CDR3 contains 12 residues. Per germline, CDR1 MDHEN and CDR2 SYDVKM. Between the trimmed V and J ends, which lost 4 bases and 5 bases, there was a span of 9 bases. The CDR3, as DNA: TGTGCCAGCAGTTCCACAGGGAACGAGCAGTACTTC. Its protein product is CASSSTGNEQYF.

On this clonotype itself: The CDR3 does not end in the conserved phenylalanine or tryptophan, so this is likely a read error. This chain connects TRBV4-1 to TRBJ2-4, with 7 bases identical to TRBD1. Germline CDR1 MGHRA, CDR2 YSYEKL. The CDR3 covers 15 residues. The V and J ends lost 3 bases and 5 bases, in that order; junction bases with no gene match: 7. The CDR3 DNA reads TGCGCCAGCAGCCAGGGGATAGGGGGCCAAAACATTCAGTACCTC. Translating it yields CASSQGIGGQNIQYL.

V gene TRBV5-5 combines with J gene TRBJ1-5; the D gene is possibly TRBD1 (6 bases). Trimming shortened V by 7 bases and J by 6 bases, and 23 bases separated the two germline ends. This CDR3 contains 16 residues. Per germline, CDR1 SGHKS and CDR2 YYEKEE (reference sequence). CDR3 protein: CASDLEDSFRGQPQHF. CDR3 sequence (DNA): TGTGCCAGCGACTTAGAGGACAGTTTTCGGGGTCAGCCCCAGCATTTT.

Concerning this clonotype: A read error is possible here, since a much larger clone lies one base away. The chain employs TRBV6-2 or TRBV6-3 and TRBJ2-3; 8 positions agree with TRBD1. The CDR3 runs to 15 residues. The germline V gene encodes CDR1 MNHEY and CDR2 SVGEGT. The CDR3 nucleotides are TGTACCAGCAGCCTCCCCGGGACAGGCGGGGATACGCAGTATTTT. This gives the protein CTSSLPGTGGDTQYF.

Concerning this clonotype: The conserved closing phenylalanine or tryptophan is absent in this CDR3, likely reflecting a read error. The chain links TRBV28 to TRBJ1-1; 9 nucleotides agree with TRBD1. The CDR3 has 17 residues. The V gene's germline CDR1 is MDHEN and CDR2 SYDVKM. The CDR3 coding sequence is TGCGCCAGCAGCCGCGGTGGGACAGGGACTGGGAACACTGAAGCTTTCTTA. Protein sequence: CASSRGGTGTGNTEAFL.

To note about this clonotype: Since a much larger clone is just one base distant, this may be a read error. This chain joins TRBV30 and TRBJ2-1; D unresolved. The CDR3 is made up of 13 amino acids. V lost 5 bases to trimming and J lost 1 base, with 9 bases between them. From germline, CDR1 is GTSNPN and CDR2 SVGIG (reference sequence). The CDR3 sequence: CAWDPVSYNEQFF. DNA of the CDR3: TGTGCCTGGGACCCGGTTTCCTACAATGAGCAGTTCTTC.